The 3 T cell receptor beta chains presented below share a single source sample, sequenced in a study of T cell responses to AZD1222 COVID-19 vaccine. Some clones are missing from TCRdb's copy, which holds only in-frame ones; the method was immunoSEQ multiplex PCR. The sample comprises under 140,000 clones, 87% of which are singletons, and around 3% rests with the top ten. Source: peripheral blood, taken on day 0 of AZD1222 vaccination. The receptors here all came from an adult in good health.

The chain employs TRBV19 and TRBJ2-2; D is unresolved. The CDR3 consists of 14 residues. Per germline, CDR1 LNHDA and CDR2 SQIVND (reference sequence). Trimming took off 1 base at V and 4 bases at J, with 7 bases between the two ends. The DNA for the CDR3 is TGTGCCAGTAGTATAGCCGGCCCCACCGGGGAGCTGTTTTTT. This encodes CASSIAGPTGELFF.

V and J are TRBV2 and TRBJ2-7; maybe TRBD2 (7 bases). The germline V gene has CDR1 SNHLY and CDR2 FYNNEI. V lost 11 bases, J lost 0 bases, and 14 bases lay in between. The CDR3 extends over 13 amino acids. The CDR3 spells CAGGAGRSYEQYF. CDR3 coding DNA: TGTGCCGGGGGGGCGGGCCGCTCCTACGAGCAGTACTTC.

This clone has a single count. The chain carries TRBV27 and TRBJ1-1, with 7 nucleotides matching TRBD1. Germline CDR1 is MNHEY and CDR2 is SMNVEV (reference sequence). CDR3 length equals 15 residues. The trim removed 1 base at V and 1 base at J, leaving 3 bases unmatched. The CDR3: CASSLLGDRNTEAFF. The CDR3 nucleotides read TGTGCCAGCAGTTTATTAGGGGACAGGAACACTGAAGCTTTCTTT.